These 22 T cell receptor beta chains share one sample of origin, sequenced in a study of T cells in Graves' hyperthyroidism and ophthalmopathy. TCR beta CDR3 regions were amplified from RNA transcripts. The TCR CDR3 was amplified in a first-round RT-PCR using the HTBI primer set. One entry per CDR3 protein results from TCRdb running MiXCR on the multiplex PCR reads. The sample has about half a million distinct CDR3 sequences, about 20% seen once. The sequencing input was blood. Every receptor here comes from a young man with Graves' hyperthyroidism.

The rearrangement links TRBV6-5 to TRBJ2-2; tentative D call: TRBD2 (6 bases). The V end lost 4 bases, the J end lost 4 bases, and 13 bases lay between the germline ends. The germline V gene encodes CDR1 MNHEY and CDR2 SVGAGI. The CDR3 totals 15 residues. In DNA form, the CDR3 reads TGTGCCAGCAGTTCGGGACTCCGAACCACCGGGGAGCTGTTTTTT. It encodes CASSSGLRTTGELFF.

This clonotype was detected many times. V gene TRBV12-3 or TRBV12-4 combines with J gene TRBJ2-7; D remains ambiguous. The CDR3 contains 15 residues. V was trimmed by 1 base and J by 0 bases, leaving 10 bases between them. CDR3 bases: TGTGCCAGCAGTTTAGGGGTTCACAGCTCCTACGAGCAGTACTTC. Its protein is CASSLGVHSSYEQYF.

This clonotype was observed at least ten times. The chain recombines TRBV10-3 with TRBJ1-1; D is uncertain. CDR3 size: 13 residues. Germline values: CDR1 ENHRY, CDR2 SYGVKD. The ends were cut back, 1 base at V and 4 bases at J, with 7 bases in the middle. CDR3 sequence reads: CAISELRVTEAFF. The CDR3 region has the DNA TGTGCCATCAGTGAGTTAAGAGTCACTGAAGCTTTCTTT.

This clonotype turned up a few times. The gene calls are TRBV30 and TRBJ2-7, with 8 nucleotides matching TRBD2. Per germline, CDR1 GTSNPN and CDR2 SVGIG (reference sequence). Trimming at V came to 4 bases and at J to 4 bases, leaving 3 bases not matched to a gene. The CDR3 has 12 residues. Written as DNA, the CDR3 is TGTGCCTGGAACGGGGGGGGATACGAGCAGTACTTC. This encodes CAWNGGGYEQYF.

This clonotype was detected once. This may come from a read error, since a much larger clone is one base off. The chain has TRBV29-1 and TRBJ1-2; the D gene is possibly TRBD1 (5 bases). CDR3 length equals 13 residues. Germline-derived CDR1 and CDR2 are SQVTM and ANQGSEA. The V end lost 1 base, the J end lost 4 bases, and 10 bases lay between the germline ends. The CDR3 here is CSVEVRAVYGYTF. The CDR3 bases are TGCAGCGTTGAAGTCAGGGCGGTCTATGGCTACACCTTC. Supplemented by reference TRBV29-1 and TRBJ1-2, the full variable domain reads SAVISQKPSRDICQRGTSLTIQCQVDSQVTMMFWYRQQPGQSLTLIATANQGSEATYESGFVIDKFPISRPNLTFSTLTVSNMSPEDSSIYLCSVEVRAVYGYTFGSGTRLTVV.

This clonotype appeared many times. This chain joins TRBV12-3 or TRBV12-4 and TRBJ2-2, with a weak D call TRBD1 (6 bases). The CDR3 runs to 14 residues. Trimming cost V 6 bases and J 2 bases, with 10 bases left between them. This CDR3 reads CASRAQGNTGELFF. The CDR3 DNA sequence: TGTGCCAGCAGAGCACAGGGAAACACCGGGGAGCTGTTTTTT.

This clonotype was seen at least ten times. This chain uses TRBV30 with TRBJ1-5, with D unclear. Germline V gives CDR1 GTSNPN, CDR2 SVGIG (reference sequence). Trimming cost V 0 bases and J 7 bases, with 4 bases left between them. This CDR3 has 11 residues. The CDR3 DNA is TGTGCCTGGAGTGTAAAGCAGCCCCAGCATTTT. Protein sequence: CAWSVKQPQHF.

This clonotype was seen at least ten times. The rearrangement uses TRBV28 and TRBJ1-1; tentative D call: TRBD1 (6 bases). This CDR3 comprises 15 residues. The germline CDR1 and CDR2 sequences are MDHEN and SYDVKM. Trimming took 2 bases from V and 6 from J, leaving 16 bases between them. CDR3 DNA sequence: TGTGCCAGCAGTTTAATTGTCCCGGACAGCCCTGAAGCTTTCTTT. Its translation: CASSLIVPDSPEAFF.

The chain recombines TRBV30 with TRBJ2-7; 8 bases are shared with TRBD2. CDR3 length: 14 residues. The V segment lost 2 bases and the J segment 3 bases; nucleotides outside the gene matches: 6. Germline V gene lookup returns CDR1 GTSNPN and CDR2 SVGIG (reference sequence). CDR3 region: CAWSLAGNGYEQYF. CDR3 sequence (DNA): TGTGCCTGGAGTCTAGCGGGCAACGGCTACGAGCAGTACTTC.

The chain is built from TRBV20-1 and TRBJ2-5, with 10 bases fitting TRBD2. The CDR3 has 17 residues. V shed 0 bases and J 6 bases; nucleotides not matched to a gene: 13. Germline-derived CDR1 and CDR2 are DFQATT and SNEGSKA (reference sequence). CDR3 DNA sequence: TGCAGTGCTAGAGATCCAGTCAGCGGGGGGGCAGGGAAGACCCAGTACTTC. This sequence encodes CSARDPVSGGAGKTQYF.

This clonotype was seen only a few times. It may be a read error: a sequence one base away is much more abundant. The rearrangement links TRBV20-1 to TRBJ2-5; no clear D. The CDR3 spans 15 residues. Germline V lookup: CDR1 DFQATT, CDR2 SNEGSKA (reference sequence). In DNA form, the CDR3 reads TGCAGTGCTAGAGAGGCGACCAGCTCCGAAGAGACCAAGTACTTC. Translated: CSAREATSSEETKYF.

The V gene is TRBV30, the J gene TRBJ1-1, with D possibly TRBD1 on 6 matching bases. CDR3 length equals 13 residues. Between the trimmed V and J ends, which lost 6 bases and 7 bases, there was a span of 18 bases. Germline CDR1 reads GTSNPN; CDR2 reads SVGIG (reference sequence). The CDR3 bases are TGTGCCTGTTCTCAAGGGGGGTCAAATGAAGCTTTCTTT. Encoded protein: CACSQGGSNEAFF.

This clonotype was counted only a few times. V and J are TRBV12-3 or TRBV12-4 and TRBJ2-2; D might be TRBD2 (6 bases). V lost 1 base to trimming and J lost 6 bases, with 12 bases between them. CDR3 size: 15 residues. This CDR3 is CASSLEGGAAGELFF. CDR3 nucleotide sequence: TGTGCCAGCAGTTTAGAAGGAGGGGCGGCCGGGGAGCTGTTTTTT.

As concerns this clonotype: A much larger clone differs from this one at a single base, so this may be a read error. The chain couples TRBV7-2 to TRBJ1-2, with D unclear. The germline CDR1 and CDR2 sequences are SGHTA and FQGNSA. There are 14 residues in the CDR3. CDR3 bases: TGTGCCAGCAGTTGGCTGGGCAGGCGCTATGGCTTCACCTTC. Its protein is CASSWLGRRYGFTF.

This clonotype was observed a few times. This sequence may be a read error, since a much larger clone differs from it by one base. The chain is built from TRBV10-3 and TRBJ1-1; no reliable D call. The CDR3 contains 13 residues. Germline loops: CDR1 ENHRY, CDR2 SYGVKD. The CDR3, as DNA: TGTGCCATCAGTGAAGGGCAGTACACTGTAGCTTTCTTT. This sequence encodes CAISEGQYTVAFF.

The chain couples TRBV24-1 to TRBJ1-2; a weak D match, TRBD1 (6 bases). Germline CDR1 KGHDR, CDR2 SFDVKD. V lost 4 bases to trimming and J lost 5 bases, with 10 bases between them. The CDR3 sequence is 13 residues long. The CDR3 spells CATSERGEYGYTF. In DNA, the CDR3 is TGTGCCACCAGTGAGAGGGGGGAATATGGCTACACCTTC.

This clonotype was counted many times. The chain combines TRBV6-5 with TRBJ1-1; a weak D match, TRBD1 (5 bases). The germline V and J ends were trimmed by 4 bases and 3 bases, with 12 bases remaining between them. There are 14 residues in the CDR3. CDR1 is MNHEY and CDR2 is SVGAGI in the germline V gene. The CDR3 sequence is CASSWRDSYTEAFF. CDR3 DNA: TGTGCCAGCAGTTGGAGAGACAGCTACACTGAAGCTTTCTTT.

This clonotype was detected many times. The CDR3 spells CASSLSSVNYGYTF. For the CDR3, the DNA is TGTGCCAGCAGTTTATCTTCGGTTAATTATGGCTACACCTTC. The chain carries TRBV27 and TRBJ1-2; D uncertain. V lost 0 bases to trimming and J lost 5 bases, with 10 bases between them. CDR1 is MNHEY, CDR2 SMNVEV, per germline (reference sequence). The CDR3 runs 14 residues.

This clonotype showed up many times. This chain uses TRBV27 with TRBJ2-4, with 7 bases fitting TRBD1. Trimming at V came to 8 bases and at J to 3 bases, leaving 4 bases not matched to a gene. The CDR3 sequence is 13 residues long. Looked up from germline, CDR1 is MNHEY and CDR2 is SMNVEV (reference sequence). DNA for the CDR3: TGTGCCAGCCGACAGGGCGGCAAAAACATTCAGTACTTC. It yields the protein CASRQGGKNIQYF.

This clonotype was counted ten times or more. This chain links TRBV20-1 with TRBJ2-7, with D perhaps matching TRBD1 (5 bases). Germline V lookup: CDR1 DFQATT, CDR2 SNEGSKA (reference sequence). The CDR3 has 13 amino acids. Trimming removed 2 bases at V and 7 bases at J, with 15 bases between. The CDR3 sequence is CSARWQGLGEQYF. In DNA, the CDR3 is TGCAGTGCTAGATGGCAGGGCTTGGGGGAGCAGTACTTC.

This clonotype was found a few times. The chain employs TRBV20-1 and TRBJ2-7; 11 bases align to TRBD2. CDR3 length equals 14 residues. Germline-derived CDR1 and CDR2 are DFQATT and SNEGSKA (reference sequence). V lost 6 bases, J lost 1 base, and 5 bases stayed unmatched. The CDR3: CSAALAGGSYEQYF. The CDR3 DNA follows: TGCAGTGCAGCGCTAGCGGGGGGATCCTACGAGCAGTACTTC.

V usage is TRBV12-3 or TRBV12-4 and J usage is TRBJ1-1; no clear D gene. V lost 6 bases and J lost 5, with 16 bases in between. This CDR3 contains 14 residues. The DNA for the CDR3 is TGTGCCAGCAGCCCACACATTGTTCGGACTGAAGCTTTCTTT. Translation gives CASSPHIVRTEAFF.